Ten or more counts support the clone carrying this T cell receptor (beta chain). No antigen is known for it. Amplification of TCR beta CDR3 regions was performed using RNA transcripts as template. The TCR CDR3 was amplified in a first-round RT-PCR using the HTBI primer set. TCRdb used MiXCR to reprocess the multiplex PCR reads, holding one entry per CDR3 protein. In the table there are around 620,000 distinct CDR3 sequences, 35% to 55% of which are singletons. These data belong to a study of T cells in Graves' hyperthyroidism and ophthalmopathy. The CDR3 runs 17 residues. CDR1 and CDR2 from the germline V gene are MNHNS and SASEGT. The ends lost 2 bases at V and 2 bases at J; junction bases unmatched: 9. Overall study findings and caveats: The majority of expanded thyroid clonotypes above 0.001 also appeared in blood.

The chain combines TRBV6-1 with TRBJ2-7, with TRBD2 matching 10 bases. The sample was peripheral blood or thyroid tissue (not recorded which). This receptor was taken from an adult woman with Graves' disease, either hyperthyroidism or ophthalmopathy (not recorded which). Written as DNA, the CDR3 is TGTGCCAGCAGTGAATGGTTTGCTAGCGGGAGTGCCTACGAGCAGTACTTC. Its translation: CASSEWFASGSAYEQYF.